Listed below are T cell receptor beta chains from one sample, sequenced in a study of spatial heterogeneity in lung cancer. TCRdb fed the 5' RACE reads into MiXCR, producing one record per CDR3 protein. The sample holds over 10,000 distinct CDR3 sequences, over 4.5% seen once. Here the sequenced sample was lung tumor tissue, taken at surgery. The receptors derive from a male donor with early-stage non-small cell lung cancer. Each CDR3 is given with its conserved first and last residue. The D gene is left open where the match is weak. Some rows mark clone size as missing; the rest say once, few, many or name a class of expanded clone.

V: TRBV20-1
D: TRBD1
J: TRBJ2-1
size: many
DNA: TGCAGTGCCCAGGGGGTTGGACAGGGGGCCCGCGACTACAATGAGCAGTTCTTC
CDR3: CSAQGVGQGARDYNEQFF

V: TRBV7-2
D: TRBD2
J: TRBJ2-3
size: many
DNA: TGTGCCAGCAGCCCTCGGGGTACGACTAGCCCAGATACGCAGTATTTT
CDR3: CASSPRGTTSPDTQYF

V: TRBV7-2
D: .
J: TRBJ1-4
size: many
DNA: TGTGCCAGCAGCCCTGACCCCCGGGGGGGTGAAAAACTGTTTTTT
CDR3: CASSPDPRGGEKLFF

V: TRBV20-1
D: TRBD2
J: TRBJ2-3
size: many
DNA: TGCAGTGCTGGCATCCCGGGACTAGCCCTGAGCACAGATACGCAGTATTTT
CDR3: CSAGIPGLALSTDTQYF

V: TRBV5-6
D: .
J: TRBJ2-7
size: many
DNA: TGTGCCGGCTATCGTTGGGGGGCCTCCGAGCAGTACTTC
CDR3: CAGYRWGASEQYF

V: TRBV7-8
D: .
J: TRBJ1-5
size: many
DNA: TGTGCCAGCAGCTTAGTGGCCAGGGCGCGTCAGCCCCAGCATTTT
CDR3: CASSLVARARQPQHF

V: TRBV11-1
D: TRBD1
J: TRBJ1-1
size: many
DNA: TGTGCCAGCAGCTTAACCAGGGGGGCCGCTGAAGCTTTCTTT
CDR3: CASSLTRGAAEAFF

V: TRBV5-1
D: TRBD2
J: TRBJ2-4
size: many
DNA: TGCGCCAGCAGCTTGGCCCCTGAGAGGATAGCGGGGCCAGGGGACATTCAGTACTTC
CDR3: CASSLAPERIAGPGDIQYF

V: TRBV7-2
D: TRBD1
J: TRBJ2-1
size: many
DNA: TGTGCCAGCAGCTTAGGACAGGGGGTTTACAATGAGCAGTTCTTC
CDR3: CASSLGQGVYNEQFF

V: TRBV5-1
D: TRBD2
J: TRBJ2-5
size: many
DNA: TGCGCCAGCAGCTTGACGGGACTACCCCAAGAGACCCAGTACTTC
CDR3: CASSLTGLPQETQYF

V: TRBV20-1
D: TRBD2
J: TRBJ2-1
size: medium-sized
DNA: TGCAGTGCTAGAGGCAGTAGCGGGAGAGGGAGGCATGAGCAGTTCTTC
CDR3: CSARGSSGRGRHEQFF

V: TRBV7-9
D: TRBD2
J: TRBJ2-3
size: many
DNA: TGTGCCAGCAGCCTACCGCGGGAGAGCACAGATACGCAGTATTTT
CDR3: CASSLPRESTDTQYF

V: TRBV9
D: TRBD2
J: TRBJ2-3
size: many
DNA: TGTGCCAGCAGCGCCTTTAGCGGGGGTCCGACAGATACGCAGTATTTT
CDR3: CASSAFSGGPTDTQYF

V: TRBV9
D: .
J: TRBJ1-1
size: .
DNA: TGTGCCAGCACCAGTCTAGGGAGGACTGAAGCTTTCTTT
CDR3: CASTSLGRTEAFF

V: TRBV29-1
D: TRBD1
J: TRBJ1-5
size: many
DNA: TGCAGCGTTGGTGACAGGGGCCGCAATCAGCCCCAGCATTTT
CDR3: CSVGDRGRNQPQHF

V: TRBV6-2/TRBV6-3
D: TRBD2
J: TRBJ2-1
size: .
DNA: TGTGCCAGCAGTTACCCCAGCGGGAGCTCCTACAATGAGCAGTTCTTC
CDR3: CASSYPSGSSYNEQFF

V: TRBV20-1
D: .
J: TRBJ2-1
size: .
DNA: TGCAGTGCTAGAGCGCCCGGGACTTACGGCGGCGAGCAGTTCTTC
CDR3: CSARAPGTYGGEQFF

V: TRBV6-5
D: TRBD1
J: TRBJ1-2
size: many
DNA: TGTGCCAGCACCCTAACCGGGACAGGGGTCAACTATGGCTACACCTTC
CDR3: CASTLTGTGVNYGYTF

V: TRBV7-8
D: .
J: TRBJ2-1
size: many
DNA: TGTGCCAGCAGCTTAGGTATGGGGACACATTACAATGAGCAGTTCTTC
CDR3: CASSLGMGTHYNEQFF

V: TRBV3-1
D: .
J: TRBJ2-7
size: many
DNA: TGTGCCAGCAGCCAAGGCTTCGGGTACGAGCAGTACTTC
CDR3: CASSQGFGYEQYF

V: TRBV29-1
D: .
J: TRBJ1-1
size: many
DNA: TGCAGCGTTGGCGGGACTGAAGCTTTCTTT
CDR3: CSVGGTEAFF

V: TRBV12-3/TRBV12-4
D: .
J: TRBJ1-1
size: many
DNA: TGTGCCAGCAGTCGCCTTGCGTCGAACACTGAAGCTTTCTTT
CDR3: CASSRLASNTEAFF

V: TRBV29-1
D: .
J: TRBJ1-1
size: many
DNA: TGCAGCGTTGTTGGGGTCACTGAAGCTTTCTTT
CDR3: CSVVGVTEAFF

V: TRBV10-3
D: .
J: TRBJ1-5
size: many
DNA: TGTGCCATCAGTCCAGGGATGGAACAGCCCCAGCATTTT
CDR3: CAISPGMEQPQHF

V: TRBV7-2
D: .
J: TRBJ2-1
size: many
DNA: TGTGCCAGCAGCTTAGCCGGGGGTTACAATGAGCAGTTCTTC
CDR3: CASSLAGGYNEQFF

V: TRBV15
D: .
J: TRBJ2-1
size: many
DNA: TGTGCCACCAGCACCATTTTACCGAGCTCCTACAATGAGCAGTTCTTC
CDR3: CATSTILPSSYNEQFF

V: TRBV5-1
D: .
J: TRBJ2-6
size: many
DNA: TGCGCCAGCAGCTTGGAGGGCTCTGGGGCCAACGTCCTGACTTTC
CDR3: CASSLEGSGANVLTF

V: TRBV11-2
D: .
J: TRBJ1-5
size: .
DNA: TGTGCCAGCAGCTTGTACAATCAGCCCCAGCATTTT
CDR3: CASSLYNQPQHF

V: TRBV6-5
D: .
J: TRBJ2-3
size: medium-sized
DNA: TGTGCCAGCATAGGTGGCGGTCCCACAGATACGCAGTATTTT
CDR3: CASIGGGPTDTQYF

V: TRBV27
D: TRBD2
J: TRBJ2-1
size: many
DNA: TGTGCCAGCAGTTTATCGGGACTAGCATCCAATGAGCAGTTCTTC
CDR3: CASSLSGLASNEQFF

V: TRBV28
D: .
J: TRBJ2-7
size: many
DNA: TGTGCCAGCAGCTCCTCTGGGGCGGGCCGCACCTACGAGCAGTACTTC
CDR3: CASSSSGAGRTYEQYF

V: TRBV20-1
D: .
J: TRBJ1-5
size: medium-sized
DNA: TGCAGTGCTAGAAGAGAGGGGACGGGGGGTCAGCCCCAGCATTTT
CDR3: CSARREGTGGQPQHF

V: TRBV7-2
D: .
J: TRBJ1-6
size: many
DNA: TGTGCCAGCAGCCCCTCGGACGGCCTACGGACACCCCTCCACTTT
CDR3: CASSPSDGLRTPLHF

V: TRBV9
D: .
J: TRBJ1-1
size: many
DNA: TGTGCCAGCAGCGTAGGTGAGTTAGGAACTGAAGCTTTCTTT
CDR3: CASSVGELGTEAFF

V: TRBV20-1
D: TRBD1
J: TRBJ1-1
size: many
DNA: TGCAGTGCCCGGACAGGGGTCTCGAACACTGAAGCTTTCTTT
CDR3: CSARTGVSNTEAFF

V: TRBV4-2
D: TRBD1
J: TRBJ1-5
size: many
DNA: TGTGCCAGCAGCCGACAGGGACAGGGAGGGCAGCCCCAGCATTTT
CDR3: CASSRQGQGGQPQHF

V: TRBV6-2/TRBV6-3
D: .
J: TRBJ2-7
size: many
DNA: TGTGCCAGCAGTTACCTTAGGAACGAGCAGTACTTC
CDR3: CASSYLRNEQYF

V: TRBV20-1
D: .
J: TRBJ1-1
size: .
DNA: TGCAGTGCTTTCGCGGGGGGGCAAAACACTGAAGCTTTCTTT
CDR3: CSAFAGGQNTEAFF

V: TRBV7-3
D: TRBD1
J: TRBJ2-5
size: many
DNA: TGTGCCAGCAGCCTGGGACAGGGGGGAGGTCAAGAGACCCAGTACTTC
CDR3: CASSLGQGGGQETQYF

V: TRBV3-1
D: .
J: TRBJ1-5
size: many
DNA: TGTGCCAGCAGCCCTCGTCGTAACAATCAGCCCCAGCATTTT
CDR3: CASSPRRNNQPQHF

V: TRBV4-1
D: .
J: TRBJ2-3
size: many
DNA: TGCGCCAGCAGCCTCGTCGGGGGAGAAGCCGATACGCAGTATTTT
CDR3: CASSLVGGEADTQYF

V: TRBV2
D: .
J: TRBJ1-1
size: many
DNA: TGTGCCAGCAGTGAGCGGGGGGCAGGGGCCACTGAAGCTTTCTTT
CDR3: CASSERGAGATEAFF

V: TRBV27
D: TRBD1
J: TRBJ2-1
size: many
DNA: TGTGCCAGCAGTTACGACAGGGCAGGGGCCTACAATGAGCAGTTCTTC
CDR3: CASSYDRAGAYNEQFF

V: TRBV20-1
D: .
J: TRBJ2-3
size: few
DNA: TGCAGTGGGGGGTCAGGGGATACGCAGTATTTT
CDR3: CSGGSGDTQYF

V: TRBV4-3
D: TRBD2
J: TRBJ2-3
size: many
DNA: TGCGCCAGCAGCCAAGATCTTAGCCTAGCGGGAGCAGATACGCAGTATTTT
CDR3: CASSQDLSLAGADTQYF

V: TRBV7-9
D: .
J: TRBJ1-1
size: many
DNA: TGTGCCAGCAGCATCCAGGGGCGGGACACTGAAGCTTTCTTT
CDR3: CASSIQGRDTEAFF

V: TRBV29-1
D: .
J: TRBJ1-3
size: many
DNA: TGCAGCATCGGGGACACGGGAAACACCATATATTTT
CDR3: CSIGDTGNTIYF

V: TRBV6-5
D: .
J: TRBJ2-7
size: medium-sized
DNA: TGTGCCAGCAGTTACTCCCGGCGCTCCTACGAGCAGTACTTC
CDR3: CASSYSRRSYEQYF

V: TRBV25-1
D: .
J: TRBJ2-1
size: few
DNA: TGTGCCAGCAGTGTGGGGTTTGATAATGAGCAGTTCTTC
CDR3: CASSVGFDNEQFF

V: TRBV11-1
D: .
J: TRBJ2-2
size: .
DNA: TGTGCCAGCGCAGTGCGGGGCCGGCAGAACACCGGGGAGCTGTTTTTT
CDR3: CASAVRGRQNTGELFF

V: TRBV4-3
D: TRBD2
J: TRBJ2-3
size: many
DNA: TGCGCCAGCAGCCAAGATCCCCCTAGCGGGGAGTCAGATACGCAGTATTTT
CDR3: CASSQDPPSGESDTQYF

V: TRBV12-3/TRBV12-4
D: .
J: TRBJ2-3
size: few
DNA: TGTGCCAGCAGTTTAGAGACGGGCGGTACAGATACGCAGTATTTT
CDR3: CASSLETGGTDTQYF

V: TRBV7-2
D: TRBD1
J: TRBJ1-2
size: medium-sized
DNA: TGTGCCAGCAGCTTAGGACAGGGCCGAGCTAACTATGGCTACACCTTC
CDR3: CASSLGQGRANYGYTF

V: TRBV27
D: TRBD1
J: TRBJ2-1
size: once
DNA: TGTGCCAGCAGGGACAGGGGTACCTACAATGAGCAGTTCTTC
CDR3: CASRDRGTYNEQFF